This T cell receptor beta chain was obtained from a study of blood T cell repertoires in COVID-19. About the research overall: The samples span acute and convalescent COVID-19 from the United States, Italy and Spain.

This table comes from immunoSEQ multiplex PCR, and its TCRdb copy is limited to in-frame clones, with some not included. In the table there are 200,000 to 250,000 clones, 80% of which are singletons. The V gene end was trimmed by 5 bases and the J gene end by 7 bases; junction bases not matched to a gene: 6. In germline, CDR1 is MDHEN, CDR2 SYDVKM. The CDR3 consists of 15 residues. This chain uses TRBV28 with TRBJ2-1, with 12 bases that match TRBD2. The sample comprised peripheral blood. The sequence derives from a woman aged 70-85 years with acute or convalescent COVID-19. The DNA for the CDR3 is TGTGCCAGCAGTCTAGCGGGAGGGCCGGGTAATGAGCAGTTCTTC. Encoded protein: CASSLAGGPGNEQFF.